A single sample is the source of the 14 T cell receptor beta chains below, sequenced in a study of response to subunit inactivated influenza vaccine. TCRdb processed the RT-PCR reads anew with MiXCR; each CDR3 protein has one entry. The sample contains some 850,000 distinct CDR3 sequences, less than 20% of which appear only once. The sequences come from PBMCs from blood, collected 5 days after vaccination. These receptors originate from a man in his fifties who received an inactivated influenza vaccine.

This clonotype was counted between two and nine times. This sequence joins TRBV6-1 and TRBJ2-1; 11 positions match TRBD2. J lost 7 bases, V lost 6 bases, and 11 bases had no gene match. Germline V gene data show CDR1 as MNHNS and CDR2 as SASEGT. The CDR3 consists of 16 residues. The CDR3 bases are TGTGCCAGCAGCGCCACCGGGACTAGCGGACTTAATGAGCAGTTCTTC. This translates into CASSATGTSGLNEQFF.

This sequence joins TRBV12-3 or TRBV12-4 and TRBJ1-6; no clear D gene. There are 14 residues in the CDR3. Trimming removed 1 base from V and 6 bases from J, with 7 bases in between. CDR3 nucleotide sequence: TGTGCCAGCAGTTTAGGGCTTTCTAATTCACCCCTCCACTTT. Protein product: CASSLGLSNSPLHF.

This clonotype showed up many times. V and J are TRBV10-3 and TRBJ2-1; D may be TRBD2 (7 bases). The germline V gene has CDR1 ENHRY and CDR2 SYGVKD. This CDR3 is 15 amino acids long. Trimming shortened V by 6 bases and J by 0 bases, and 12 bases separated the two germline ends. CDR3 region: CAISEGGISYNEQFF. CDR3 DNA: TGTGCCATCAGCGAGGGGGGGATCTCCTACAATGAGCAGTTCTTC.

This clonotype was recorded a few times. V usage is TRBV7-9 and J usage is TRBJ1-4; the D gene is possibly TRBD1 (6 bases). The CDR3 sequence is 17 residues long. The V and J ends lost 10 bases and 0 bases respectively, with 21 bases between them. The germline gives CDR1 SEHNR, CDR2 FQNEAQ (reference sequence). The CDR3 here is CATADRTASTTNEKLFF. The CDR3 DNA sequence: TGTGCCACCGCCGACCGGACAGCGTCGACAACTAATGAAAAACTGTTTTTT.

The J gene is TRBJ2-3, the V gene TRBV7-3, with a weak D call TRBD2 (7 bases). V dropped 5 bases and J dropped 4 bases, with 19 bases sitting between them. The CDR3 loop spans 16 amino acids. Per the germline V gene, CDR1 is SGHTA and CDR2 is FQGTGA. CDR3 nucleotides: TGTGCCAGCAGCCTCACGGGGGCGGGAGTCGCAGATACGCAGTATTTT. Its protein product is CASSLTGAGVADTQYF.

This clonotype has a handful of counts. The chain has TRBV4-2 and TRBJ1-1; 7 bases are shared with TRBD1. Germline CDR1 and CDR2: LGHNA and YNFKEQ. V shed 8 bases, J shed 7 bases, and the junction held 13 bases outside the gene matches. The CDR3 spans 14 residues. This CDR3 is CASQEGQGGIEAFF. In DNA, the CDR3 is TGTGCCAGCCAAGAGGGTCAGGGGGGAATTGAAGCTTTCTTT.

This clonotype was recorded a few times. The rearrangement uses TRBV6-2 or TRBV6-3 and TRBJ2-7; D is unresolved. The germline gives CDR1 MNHEY, CDR2 SVGEGT. V lost 3 bases to trimming and J lost 1 base, with 7 bases between them. The CDR3 spans 13 residues. In nucleotides, the CDR3 is TGTGCCAGCAGTTATCAAGTGTCCTACGAGCAGTACTTC. Translation: CASSYQVSYEQYF.

This clonotype has more than one count but fewer than ten. The gene calls are TRBV10-1 and TRBJ2-5; D is perhaps TRBD2 (6 bases). V dropped 4 bases and J dropped 5 bases, with 11 bases sitting between them. The CDR3 loop spans 13 amino acids. Germline V CDR1 and CDR2: WNHNN, SYGVQD (reference sequence). The CDR3 DNA sequence: TGCGCCAGCAGTGGTGGAGGGTTGGAGACCCAGTACTTC. Amino acid sequence: CASSGGGLETQYF.

This clonotype occurred many times. This chain joins TRBV7-9 and TRBJ2-2; unclear D gene. Germline-derived CDR1 and CDR2 are SEHNR and FQNEAQ (reference sequence). The length of the CDR3 is 14 residues. V shed 6 bases and J shed 1 base, with 9 bases lying between them. CDR3 nucleotide sequence: TGTGCCAGCAGTCCGAGCGAGAACACCGGGGAGCTGTTTTTT. Protein product: CASSPSENTGELFF.

This clonotype was counted ten times or more. CDR3: CASSVEPYNEQFF. The CDR3 DNA reads as TGTGCCAGCAGCGTAGAACCTTACAATGAGCAGTTCTTC. This chain links TRBV9 with TRBJ2-1; D is uncertain. Trimming pared 0 bases from V and 4 bases from J, leaving 5 bases between. CDR1 is SGDLS and CDR2 is YYNGEE in the germline V gene. This CDR3 contains 13 residues.

This clonotype was seen only a few times. This chain uses TRBV12-3 or TRBV12-4 with TRBJ1-2; 8 nucleotides line up with TRBD1. V shed 5 bases and J 2 bases; nucleotides not matched to a gene: 7. The CDR3 extends over 15 amino acids. Here the CDR3 DNA reads TGTGCCAGCAGTCCGGACAGGGTTCGGAACTATGGCTACACCTTC. Translation gives CASSPDRVRNYGYTF.

V is TRBV5-6 and J is TRBJ2-5, with no clear D. From germline, CDR1 is SGHDT and CDR2 YYEEEE. V lost 7 bases and J 4 bases, leaving 8 bases between the germline ends. The CDR3 sequence is 11 residues long. CDR3 region: CASGVGETQYF. CDR3 sequence (DNA): TGTGCCAGCGGGGTTGGAGAGACCCAGTACTTC.

The rearrangement uses TRBV11-2 and TRBJ2-5; D is perhaps TRBD1 (6 bases). The CDR3 has 14 residues. V lost 4 bases and J lost 7, with 16 bases in between. The germline CDR1 and CDR2 sequences are SGHAT and FQNNGV. CDR3 protein: CASSSLRGLGTQYF. The CDR3 coding sequence is TGTGCCAGCAGCTCTCTCAGGGGTCTTGGGACCCAGTACTTC.

This clonotype was counted only a few times. The chain has TRBV20-1 and TRBJ1-4; D unclear. Germline CDR1 DFQATT, CDR2 SNEGSKA (reference sequence). Trimming removed 3 bases at V and 5 bases at J, with 10 bases between. The CDR3 spans 13 residues. The CDR3 DNA reads TGCAGTGCTAGCAGGCATTCGAATGAAAAACTGTTTTTT. It codes for CSASRHSNEKLFF.